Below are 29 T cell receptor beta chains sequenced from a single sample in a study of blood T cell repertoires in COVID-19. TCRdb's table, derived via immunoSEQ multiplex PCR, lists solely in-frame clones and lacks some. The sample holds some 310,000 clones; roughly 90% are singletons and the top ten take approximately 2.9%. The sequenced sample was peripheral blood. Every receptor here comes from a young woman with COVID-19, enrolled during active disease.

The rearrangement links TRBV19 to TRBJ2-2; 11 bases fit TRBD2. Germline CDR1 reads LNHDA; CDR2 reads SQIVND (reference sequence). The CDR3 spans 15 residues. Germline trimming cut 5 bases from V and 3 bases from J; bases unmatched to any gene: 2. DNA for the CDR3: TGTGCCAGTAGTTTTAGCGGGAGGGACACCGGGGAGCTGTTTTTT. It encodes CASSFSGRDTGELFF.

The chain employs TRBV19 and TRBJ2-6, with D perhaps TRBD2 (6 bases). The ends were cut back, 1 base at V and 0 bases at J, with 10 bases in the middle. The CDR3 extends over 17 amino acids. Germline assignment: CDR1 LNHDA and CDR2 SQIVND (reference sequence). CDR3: CASSIGVGSSGANVLTF. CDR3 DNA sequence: TGTGCCAGTAGTATAGGTGTCGGGAGCTCTGGGGCCAACGTCCTGACTTTC.

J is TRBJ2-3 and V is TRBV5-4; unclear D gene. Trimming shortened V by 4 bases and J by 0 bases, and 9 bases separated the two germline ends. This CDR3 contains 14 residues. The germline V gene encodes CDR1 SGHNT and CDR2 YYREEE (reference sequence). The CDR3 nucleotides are TGTGCCAGCAGCCTTACTACTAGCACAGATACGCAGTATTTT. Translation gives CASSLTTSTDTQYF. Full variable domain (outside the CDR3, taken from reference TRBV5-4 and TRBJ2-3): ETGVTQSPTHLIKTRGQQVTLRCSSQSGHNTVSWYQQALGQGPQFIFQYYREEENGRGNFPPRFSGLQFPNYSSELNVNALELDDSALYLCASSLTTSTDTQYFGPGTRLTVL.

CDR3 sequence (DNA): TGTGCCAGTAGTATAGAGGGGGGGAAAGCTTTCTTT. Protein product: CASSIEGGKAFF. The rearrangement links TRBV19 to TRBJ1-1, with D possibly matching TRBD1 (5 bases). Germline assignment: CDR1 LNHDA and CDR2 SQIVND (reference sequence). The V end lost 0 bases, the J end lost 9 bases, and 8 bases lay between the germline ends. The CDR3 runs to 12 residues.

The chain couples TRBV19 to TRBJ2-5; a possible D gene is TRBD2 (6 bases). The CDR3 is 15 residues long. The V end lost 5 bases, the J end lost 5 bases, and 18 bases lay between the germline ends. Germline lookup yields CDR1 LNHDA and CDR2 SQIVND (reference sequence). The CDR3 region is CASSSLSGPYETQYF. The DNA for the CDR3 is TGTGCCAGTAGTTCACTTAGCGGACCTTACGAGACCCAGTACTTC.

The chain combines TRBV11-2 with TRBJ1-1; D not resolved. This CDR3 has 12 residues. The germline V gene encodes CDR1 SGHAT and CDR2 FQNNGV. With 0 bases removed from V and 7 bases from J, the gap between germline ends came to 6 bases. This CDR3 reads CASSLDRNEAFF. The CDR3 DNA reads TGTGCCAGCAGCTTAGACAGGAATGAAGCTTTCTTT.

The CDR3 coding sequence is TGTGCCAGCAGCTTACAAGCTAGCGGATACAATGAGCAGTTCTTC. This gives the protein CASSLQASGYNEQFF. The rearrangement uses TRBV7-3 and TRBJ2-1, with 7 bases identical to TRBD2. Unmatched junction bases numbered 5, after V lost 2 bases and J lost 4 bases. The germline gives CDR1 SGHTA, CDR2 FQGTGA. The CDR3 covers 15 residues.

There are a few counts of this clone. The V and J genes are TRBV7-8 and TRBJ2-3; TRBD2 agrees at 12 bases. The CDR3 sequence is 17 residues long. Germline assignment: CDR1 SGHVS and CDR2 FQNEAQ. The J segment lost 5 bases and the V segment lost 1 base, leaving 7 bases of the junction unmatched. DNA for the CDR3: TGTGCCAGCAGCTTAGACGCGCTAGCGGGAGGGGGAGATACGCAGTATTTT. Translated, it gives CASSLDALAGGGDTQYF.

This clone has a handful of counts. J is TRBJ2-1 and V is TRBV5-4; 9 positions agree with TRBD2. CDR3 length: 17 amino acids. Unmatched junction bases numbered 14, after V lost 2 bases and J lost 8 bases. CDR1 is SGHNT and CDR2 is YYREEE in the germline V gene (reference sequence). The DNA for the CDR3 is TGTGCCAGCAGCTTTGGTCGCGCGGGAGGGCCCCGGGATGAGCAGTTCTTC. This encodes CASSFGRAGGPRDEQFF.

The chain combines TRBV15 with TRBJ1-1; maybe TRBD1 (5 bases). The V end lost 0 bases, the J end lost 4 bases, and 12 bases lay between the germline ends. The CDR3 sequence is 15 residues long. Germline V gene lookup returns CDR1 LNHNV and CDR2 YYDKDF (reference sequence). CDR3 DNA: TGTGCCACCAGCAGAGAAGGAGGGGCGGGCACTGAAGCTTTCTTT. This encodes CATSREGGAGTEAFF.

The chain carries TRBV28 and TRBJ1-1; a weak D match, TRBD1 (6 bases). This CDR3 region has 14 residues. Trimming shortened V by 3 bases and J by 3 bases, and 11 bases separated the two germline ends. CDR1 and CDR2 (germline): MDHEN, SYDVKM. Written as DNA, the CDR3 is TGTGCCAGCAGTTTTCCGGGGGGCCACACTGAAGCTTTCTTT. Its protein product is CASSFPGGHTEAFF.

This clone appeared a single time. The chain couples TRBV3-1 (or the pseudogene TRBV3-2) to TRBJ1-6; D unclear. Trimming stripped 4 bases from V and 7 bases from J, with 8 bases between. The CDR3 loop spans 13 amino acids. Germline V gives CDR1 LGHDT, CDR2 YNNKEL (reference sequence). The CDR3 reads CASSRALNSPLHF. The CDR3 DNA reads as TGTGCCAGCAGCCGGGCCCTAAATTCACCCCTCCACTTT.

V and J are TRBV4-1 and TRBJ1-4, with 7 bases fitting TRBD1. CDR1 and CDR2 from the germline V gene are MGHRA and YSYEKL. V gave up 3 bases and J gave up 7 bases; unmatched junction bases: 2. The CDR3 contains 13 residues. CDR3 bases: TGCGCCAGCAGCCAGACAGGGACTGAAAAACTGTTTTTT. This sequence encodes CASSQTGTEKLFF.

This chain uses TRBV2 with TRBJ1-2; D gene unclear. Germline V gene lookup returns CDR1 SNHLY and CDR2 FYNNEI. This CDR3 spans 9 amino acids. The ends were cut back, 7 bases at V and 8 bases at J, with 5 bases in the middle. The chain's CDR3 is CASNGGYTF. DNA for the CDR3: TGTGCCAGCAACGGGGGCTACACCTTC.

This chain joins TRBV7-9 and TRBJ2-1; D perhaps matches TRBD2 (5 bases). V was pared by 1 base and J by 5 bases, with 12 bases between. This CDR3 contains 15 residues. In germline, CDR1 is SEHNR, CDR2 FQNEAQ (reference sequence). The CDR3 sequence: CASSLGSGRNNEQFF. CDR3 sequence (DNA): TGTGCCAGCAGCTTAGGTTCGGGAAGAAACAATGAGCAGTTCTTC.

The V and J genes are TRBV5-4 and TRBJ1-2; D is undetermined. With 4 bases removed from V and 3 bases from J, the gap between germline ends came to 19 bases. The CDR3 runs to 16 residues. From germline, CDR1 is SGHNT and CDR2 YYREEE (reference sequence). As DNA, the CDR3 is TGTGCCAGCAGCGGAGGCAACCAGGTTTTGGACTATGGCTACACCTTC. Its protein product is CASSGGNQVLDYGYTF. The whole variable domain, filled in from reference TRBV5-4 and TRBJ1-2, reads ETGVTQSPTHLIKTRGQQVTLRCSSQSGHNTVSWYQQALGQGPQFIFQYYREEENGRGNFPPRFSGLQFPNYSSELNVNALELDDSALYLCASSGGNQVLDYGYTFGSGTRLTVV.

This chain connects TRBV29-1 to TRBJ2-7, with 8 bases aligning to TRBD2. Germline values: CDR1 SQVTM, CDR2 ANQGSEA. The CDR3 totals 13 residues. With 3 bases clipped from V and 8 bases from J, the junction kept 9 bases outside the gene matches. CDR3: CSVDLAGYEQQYF. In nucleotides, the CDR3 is TGCAGCGTTGATCTAGCGGGTTACGAACAGCAGTACTTC.

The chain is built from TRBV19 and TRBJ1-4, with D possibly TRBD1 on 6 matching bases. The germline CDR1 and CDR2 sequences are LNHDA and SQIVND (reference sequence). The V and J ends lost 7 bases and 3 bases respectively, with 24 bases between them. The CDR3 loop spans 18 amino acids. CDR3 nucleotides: TGTGCCAGTAAGACCTCCAGGGGCGTTGCTGAAGCTAATGAAAAACTGTTTTTT. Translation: CASKTSRGVAEANEKLFF.

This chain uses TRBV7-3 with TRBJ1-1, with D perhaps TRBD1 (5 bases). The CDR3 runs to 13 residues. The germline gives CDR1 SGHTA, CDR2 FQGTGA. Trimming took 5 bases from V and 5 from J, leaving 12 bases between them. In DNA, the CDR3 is TGTGCCAGCAGCCCGGGGCGGGATACTGAAGCTTTCTTT. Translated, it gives CASSPGRDTEAFF.

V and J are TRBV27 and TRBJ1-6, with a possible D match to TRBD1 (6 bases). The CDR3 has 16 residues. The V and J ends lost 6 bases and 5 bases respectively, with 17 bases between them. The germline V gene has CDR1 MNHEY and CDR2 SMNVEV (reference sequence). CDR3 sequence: CASSPTGRSDNSPLHF. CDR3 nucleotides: TGTGCCAGCAGCCCGACAGGCCGGTCGGATAATTCACCCCTCCACTTT.

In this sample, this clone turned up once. The CDR3 DNA reads TGCGCCAGCACCGGACAGGGGGCTTACGAGCAGTACTTC. This codes for CASTGQGAYEQYF. The gene calls are TRBV5-1 and TRBJ2-7, with 11 bases identical to TRBD1. Per germline, CDR1 SGHRS and CDR2 YFSETQ. V trimming: 6 bases; J trimming: 4 bases; junction bases outside the gene matches: 3. The CDR3 contains 13 residues. Looking up the rest from reference TRBV5-1 and TRBJ2-7 gives the full variable domain: KAGVTQTPRYLIKTRGQQVTLSCSPISGHRSVSWYQQTPGQGLQFLFEYFSETQRNKGNFPGRFSGRQFSNSRSEMNVSTLELGDSALYLCASTGQGAYEQYFGPGTRLTVT.

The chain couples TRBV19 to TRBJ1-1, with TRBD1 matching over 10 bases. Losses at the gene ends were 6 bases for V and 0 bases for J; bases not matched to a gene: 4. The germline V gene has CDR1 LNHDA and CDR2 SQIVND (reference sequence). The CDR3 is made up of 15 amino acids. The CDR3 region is CASRDRGDMNTEAFF. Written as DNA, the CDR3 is TGTGCCAGTAGGGACAGGGGGGACATGAACACTGAAGCTTTCTTT.

CDR3 protein: CAWSVAVDSNQPQHF. In nucleotides, the CDR3 is TGTGCCTGGAGTGTGGCAGTTGATAGCAATCAGCCCCAGCATTTT. This chain joins TRBV30 and TRBJ1-5; unclear D gene. The CDR3 has 15 residues. The ends were cut back, 0 bases at V and 0 bases at J, with 9 bases in the middle. CDR1 is GTSNPN, CDR2 SVGIG, per germline (reference sequence).

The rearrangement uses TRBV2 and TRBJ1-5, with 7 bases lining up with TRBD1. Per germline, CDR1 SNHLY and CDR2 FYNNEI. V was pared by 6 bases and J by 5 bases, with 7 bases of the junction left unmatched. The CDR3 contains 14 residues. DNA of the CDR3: TGTGCCAGCAGAACCGACAGGGAAGATCAGCCCCAGCATTTT. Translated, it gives CASRTDREDQPQHF. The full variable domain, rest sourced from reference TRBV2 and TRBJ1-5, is EPEVTQTPSHQVTQMGQEVILRCVPISNHLYFYWYRQILGQKVEFLVSFYNNEISEKSEIFDDQFSVERPDGSNFTLKIRSTKLEDSAMYFCASRTDREDQPQHFGDGTRLSIL.

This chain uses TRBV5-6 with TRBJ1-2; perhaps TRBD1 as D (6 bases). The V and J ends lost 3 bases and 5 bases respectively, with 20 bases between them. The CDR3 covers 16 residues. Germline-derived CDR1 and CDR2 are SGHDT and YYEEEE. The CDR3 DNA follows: TGTGCCAGCAGCTCTCCGGGTCGGGGGGGCGGTTATGGCTACACCTTC. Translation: CASSSPGRGGGYGYTF. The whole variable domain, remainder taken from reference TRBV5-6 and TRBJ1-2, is DAGVTQSPTHLIKTRGQQVTLRCSPKSGHDTVSWYQQALGQGPQFIFQYYEEEERQRGNFPDRFSGHQFPNYSSELNVNALLLGDSALYLCASSSPGRGGGYGYTFGSGTRLTVV.

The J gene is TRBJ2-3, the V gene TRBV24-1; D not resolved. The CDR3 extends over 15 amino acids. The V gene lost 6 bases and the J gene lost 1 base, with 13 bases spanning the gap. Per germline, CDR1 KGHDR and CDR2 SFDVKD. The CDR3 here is CATSSIIGGTDTQYF. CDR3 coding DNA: TGTGCCACCAGTTCCATAATCGGAGGCACAGATACGCAGTATTTT.

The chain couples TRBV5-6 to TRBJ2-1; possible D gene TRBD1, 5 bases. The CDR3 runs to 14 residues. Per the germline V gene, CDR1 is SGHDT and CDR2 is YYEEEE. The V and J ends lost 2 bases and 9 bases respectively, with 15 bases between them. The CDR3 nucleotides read TGTGCCAGCAGCTTTTTGGTCAGGGAAGCTGAGCAGTTCTTC. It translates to CASSFLVREAEQFF.

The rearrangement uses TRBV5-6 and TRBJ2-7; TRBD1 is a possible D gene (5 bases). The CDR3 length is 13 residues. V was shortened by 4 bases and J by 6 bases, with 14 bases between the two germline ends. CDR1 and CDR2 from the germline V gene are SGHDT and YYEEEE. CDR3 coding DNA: TGTGCCAGCAGCCAGGGTCTCAATCTCGAGCAGTACTTC. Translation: CASSQGLNLEQYF.

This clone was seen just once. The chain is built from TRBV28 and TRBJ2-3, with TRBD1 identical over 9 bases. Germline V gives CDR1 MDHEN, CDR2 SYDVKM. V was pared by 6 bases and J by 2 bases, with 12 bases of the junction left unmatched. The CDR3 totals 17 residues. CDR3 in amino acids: CASRETGGSEHTDTQYF. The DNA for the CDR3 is TGTGCCAGCAGAGAAACAGGGGGCTCAGAACACACAGATACGCAGTATTTT.